The 19 T cell receptor beta chains below all came from one sample that was sequenced in a study of shared clonotypes between healthy human individuals. Clones were sequenced by immunoSEQ multiplex PCR, and TCRdb holds only the in-frame ones, with some missing. The sample holds 2 million to 2.5 million clones, approximately 93% seen once. The material sequenced was naive CD4+ T cells from PBMCs. Subset given: CD45RA+ positively selected. These receptors all come from a man between 18 and 29 years old in good health. Some clones in this sample may be carry-over from other donors' samples.

The V gene is TRBV28, the J gene TRBJ2-1, with 9 bases fitting TRBD2. The CDR3 loop spans 12 amino acids. With 6 bases clipped from V and 10 bases from J, the junction kept 4 bases outside the gene matches. Germline CDR1 MDHEN, CDR2 SYDVKM. The CDR3 protein is CASRVAGAEQFF. The CDR3 DNA sequence: TGTGCCAGCAGGGTAGCGGGAGCAGAGCAGTTCTTC.

The chain joins TRBV27 to TRBJ1-6; unclear D gene. The CDR3 is 15 amino acids. Germline V gene lookup returns CDR1 MNHEY and CDR2 SMNVEV (reference sequence). Between the trimmed V and J ends, which lost 6 bases and 7 bases, there was a span of 16 bases. The chain's CDR3 is CASRPAQVGNSPLHF. CDR3 nucleotides: TGTGCCAGCAGACCCGCCCAGGTGGGGAATTCACCCCTCCACTTT.

The chain combines TRBV5-1 with TRBJ2-1, with 9 bases identical to TRBD1. The CDR3 is made up of 15 amino acids. Germline V gives CDR1 SGHRS, CDR2 YFSETQ. With 5 bases clipped from V and 4 bases from J, the junction kept 7 bases outside the gene matches. The CDR3 sequence: CASRDGTGSYNEQFF. The DNA of the CDR3 is TGCGCCAGCAGGGACGGGACAGGGTCATACAATGAGCAGTTCTTC.

This CDR3 is CASSALRDMGRGNQPQHF. DNA for the CDR3: TGTGCCAGCAGTGCCCTCAGGGACATGGGACGGGGCAATCAGCCCCAGCATTTT. V and J are TRBV27 and TRBJ1-5, with D tentatively TRBD1 (6 bases). In germline, CDR1 is MNHEY, CDR2 SMNVEV (reference sequence). The CDR3 has 18 amino acids. Trimming left V 5 bases short and J 2 bases short, with 22 bases between.

CDR3 DNA sequence: TGTGCCAGCAGCTTATCCTTTAACAATGAGCAGTTCTTC. Translated: CASSLSFNNEQFF. The V and J genes are TRBV7-3 and TRBJ2-1, with D unresolved. The V gene's germline CDR1 is SGHTA and CDR2 FQGTGA. The ends were cut back, 2 bases at V and 5 bases at J, with 7 bases in the middle. The CDR3 has 13 residues.

The chain employs TRBV5-6 and TRBJ2-5, with a possible D match to TRBD2 (6 bases). Germline CDR1 SGHDT, CDR2 YYEEEE. With 6 bases removed from V and 7 bases from J, the gap between germline ends came to 16 bases. CDR3 length: 13 amino acids. CDR3 nucleotide sequence: TGTGCCAGCATATTGGGGGGATCAGGGACCCAGTACTTC. Translating it yields CASILGGSGTQYF.

Concerning this clone: Distinct nucleotide sequences in the sample also encode this CDR3. The chain carries TRBV5-4 and TRBJ1-2; 7 bases line up with TRBD1. The CDR3 is made up of 14 amino acids. The junction had 4 bases not matched to a gene; V was cut back by 0 bases and J by 5 bases. Germline CDR1 is SGHNT and CDR2 is YYREEE (reference sequence). The CDR3 protein is CASSLGQGGYGYTF. As DNA, the CDR3 is TGTGCCAGCAGCTTGGGACAGGGAGGGTATGGCTACACCTTC.

The chain couples TRBV7-2 to TRBJ2-7, with TRBD2 identical over 8 bases. The germline V gene encodes CDR1 SGHTA and CDR2 FQGNSA. The CDR3 is made up of 12 amino acids. V trimming: 3 bases; J trimming: 9 bases; junction bases outside the gene matches: 4. CDR3 in DNA: TGTGCCAGCAGCTTCCGGGAGGGAGTGCAGTACTTC. This encodes CASSFREGVQYF.

The chain couples TRBV5-1 to TRBJ1-1, with 8 nucleotides matching TRBD1. The CDR3 is 14 amino acids. The trim removed 3 bases at V and 5 bases at J, leaving 6 bases unmatched. In germline, CDR1 is SGHRS, CDR2 YFSETQ. This CDR3 is CASSSDREWTEAFF. In nucleotides, the CDR3 is TGCGCCAGCAGCTCGGACAGGGAGTGGACTGAAGCTTTCTTT.

This chain joins TRBV7-6 and TRBJ2-3; weak D call: TRBD2 (6 bases). The CDR3 runs 16 residues. V was shortened by 6 bases and J by 1 base, with 17 bases between the two germline ends. Germline-derived CDR1 and CDR2 are SGHVS and FNYEAQ. The CDR3 region has the DNA TGTGCCAGCAGGGAGGGGCGGGCCAGTGGCACAGATACGCAGTATTTT. This encodes CASREGRASGTDTQYF.

The rearrangement uses TRBV19 and TRBJ2-7; 8 bases fit TRBD2. CDR1 and CDR2 (germline): LNHDA, SQIVND (reference sequence). This CDR3 contains 16 residues. V gave up 0 bases and J gave up 3 bases; unmatched junction bases: 7. The CDR3, as DNA: TGTGCCAGTAGTATAGATCTAACTAGCGGTTACTACGAGCAGTACTTC. This gives the protein CASSIDLTSGYYEQYF. Based on the CDR3 plus reference TRBV19 and TRBJ2-7, the full variable domain is DGGITQSPKYLFRKEGQNVTLSCEQNLNHDAMYWYRQDPGQGLRLIYYSQIVNDFQKGDIAEGYSVSREKKESFPLTVTSAQKNPTAFYLCASSIDLTSGYYEQYFGPGTRLTVT.

CDR3 residues: CASSPQTALYEQYF. CDR3 DNA: TGTGCCAGCAGCCCACAGACAGCCCTCTACGAGCAGTACTTC. V usage is TRBV5-4 and J usage is TRBJ2-7, with TRBD1 as a possible D gene (5 bases). Trimming removed 4 bases from V and 3 bases from J, with 14 bases in between. The germline gives CDR1 SGHNT, CDR2 YYREEE (reference sequence). The CDR3 is 14 residues long.

This chain connects TRBV28 to TRBJ2-3; TRBD2 agrees at 16 bases. Trimming at V came to 7 bases and at J to 5 bases, leaving 9 bases not matched to a gene. The CDR3 contains 17 residues. Germline loops: CDR1 MDHEN, CDR2 SYDVKM. The DNA for the CDR3 is TGTGCCAGCATAACAGGGACTAGCGGGAGGGAGATAGATACGCAGTATTTT. Translation: CASITGTSGREIDTQYF.

The chain employs TRBV7-9 and TRBJ2-5; D gene unclear. V was trimmed by 4 bases and J by 7 bases, leaving 4 bases between them. CDR3 length: 10 amino acids. Germline-derived CDR1 and CDR2 are SEHNR and FQNEAQ (reference sequence). CDR3 region: CASSSLTQYF. CDR3 coding DNA: TGTGCCAGCAGCTCGTTGACCCAGTACTTC.

The chain has TRBV6-6 and TRBJ2-1; 8 positions agree with TRBD2. The CDR3 runs to 16 residues. Losses at the gene ends were 6 bases for V and 4 bases for J; bases not matched to a gene: 11. Germline V gene lookup returns CDR1 MNHNY and CDR2 SVGAGI (reference sequence). The CDR3 reads CASRETGGRWYNEQFF. The CDR3 nucleotides are TGTGCCAGCAGAGAAACTGGCGGGAGGTGGTACAATGAGCAGTTCTTC.

This clone was recorded only once. V usage is TRBV30 and J usage is TRBJ1-3; the D gene is possibly TRBD1 (5 bases). The CDR3 is 15 amino acids. V lost 4 bases, J lost 0 bases, and 13 bases lay in between. Germline CDR1 and CDR2: GTSNPN and SVGIG (reference sequence). The CDR3 sequence: CAWKGTVNSGNTIYF. The CDR3 DNA reads as TGTGCCTGGAAAGGGACGGTTAACTCTGGAAACACCATATATTTT.

The chain uses TRBV10-1 and TRBJ2-5, with D possibly being TRBD2 (5 bases). Germline lookup yields CDR1 WNHNN and CDR2 SYGVQD (reference sequence). This CDR3 spans 12 amino acids. Trimming took 3 bases from V and 4 from J, leaving 6 bases between them. The CDR3 DNA follows: TGCGCCAGCAGTGAAGGAGGAGAGACCCAGTACTTC. Translated, it gives CASSEGGETQYF.

This clone was seen more than once but under ten times. CDR3 protein: CASSSSEQGVGELFF. In DNA form, the CDR3 reads TGTGCCAGCAGCTCTAGCGAACAGGGGGTCGGGGAGCTGTTTTTT. The chain joins TRBV11-2 to TRBJ2-2; 8 nucleotides agree with TRBD1. Per germline, CDR1 SGHAT and CDR2 FQNNGV. This CDR3 is built from 15 residues. Unmatched junction bases numbered 8, after V lost 4 bases and J lost 7 bases.

This clone was seen a single time. The gene calls are TRBV28 and TRBJ2-7, with 7 bases identical to TRBD2. CDR3 size: 16 residues. Germline V lookup: CDR1 MDHEN, CDR2 SYDVKM. After removal of 4 bases from V and 3 bases from J, the junction contained 12 bases not matched to a gene. The CDR3 reads CASSSRWTRFFYEQYF. CDR3 in DNA: TGTGCCAGCAGTTCCCGATGGACTAGGTTTTTCTACGAGCAGTACTTC.